This is a list of T cell receptor beta chains from one sample in a study of memory CD4+ T cells and cytomegalovirus serostatus. Sequencing was performed with immunoSEQ multiplex PCR; in TCRdb, only in-frame clones are kept and a portion is missing. The data show 50,000 to 70,000 clones, with approximately 80% seen just once and 0.82% held by the top ten. The sequenced sample consisted of memory CD4+ T cells from blood. The receptor source for this set is an adult in good health and CMV-seronegative. Both conserved end residues are part of each CDR3. Fields, in order: D gene, J gene, V gene, clone size, CDR3 DNA, CDR3 protein. A D gene is named only where the DNA matches it firmly. The size field is filled for only some rows; it gives once, few, many or a size class.

TRBD2,TRBJ2-7,TRBV27,.,TGTGCCAGCCGACGACAGGCGGGGGGATACGAGCAGTACTTC,CASRRQAGGYEQYF
.,TRBJ2-1,TRBV20-1,.,TGCAGTGTTCCCAGCGGATATGAGCAGTTCTTC,CSVPSGYEQFF
.,TRBJ2-2,TRBV18,medium-sized,TGTGCCAGCTCGAAGGACAGAAACACCGGGGAGCTGTTTTTT,CASSKDRNTGELFF
.,TRBJ1-6,TRBV28,.,TGTGCCAGCAGTCCCCCAACAAATAATTCACCCCTCCACTTT,CASSPPTNNSPLHF
.,TRBJ1-1,TRBV4-1,medium-sized,TGCGCCAGCAGCCAAGATCTTATATTCAACACTGAAGCTTTCTTT,CASSQDLIFNTEAFF
.,TRBJ2-6,TRBV7-6,.,TGTGCCAGCAGCTTCGGGGGAGGATCTGGGGCCAACGTCCTGACTTTC,CASSFGGGSGANVLTF
.,TRBJ2-1,TRBV28,.,TGTGCCAGCACCATTGGGTATGAGCAGTTCTTC,CASTIGYEQFF
TRBD1,TRBJ2-3,TRBV12-5,.,TGTGCTAGTGGTCAGGGACAGGCGAACACAGATACGCAGTATTTT,CASGQGQANTDTQYF
.,TRBJ2-7,TRBV20-1,.,TGCAGTGCTAGCTCGGACTACGAGCAGTACTTC,CSASSDYEQYF
TRBD2,TRBJ2-7,TRBV2,.,TGTGCCAGCAGACCGGGACTAGCGGGGATCTACGAGCAGTACTTC,CASRPGLAGIYEQYF
.,TRBJ1-1,TRBV2,many,TGTGCCAGCACGGTCAGGGTCGCTGAAGCTTTCTTT,CASTVRVAEAFF
TRBD1,TRBJ2-6,TRBV11-3,.,TGTGCCAGCAGCGTGGGACAGGGGGCGCATGGGGCCAACGTCCTGACTTTC,CASSVGQGAHGANVLTF
TRBD2,TRBJ2-2,TRBV13,.,TGTGCCAGCAGCCCCCCGACTAGCGCTGGGGAGCTGTTTTTT,CASSPPTSAGELFF
TRBD2,TRBJ2-4,TRBV7-9,.,TGTGCCAGCAGCTCCCCGCCGGGACTAGCGGGGTTTGAAAACATTCAGTACTTC,CASSSPPGLAGFENIQYF
TRBD1,TRBJ2-7,TRBV5-4,.,TGTGCCAGCAGTGGCCGAGACAGGGCCCACGAGCAGTACTTC,CASSGRDRAHEQYF
TRBD2,TRBJ2-1,TRBV2,.,TGTGCCAGCAGTGGACTAGCGGGAGGTTCTGAGCAGTTCTTC,CASSGLAGGSEQFF
.,TRBJ2-7,TRBV5-4,few,TGTGCCAGCAGCTTAATGAACTACGAGCAGTACTTC,CASSLMNYEQYF
.,TRBJ2-3,TRBV7-2,.,TGTGCCAGCAGCTCCCTGGACCGCACAGATACGCAGTATTTT,CASSSLDRTDTQYF
TRBD2,TRBJ2-5,TRBV27,.,TGTGCCAGCAGCCGAACTAGCGGGGGGTCGGAGACCCAGTACTTC,CASSRTSGGSETQYF
.,TRBJ2-3,TRBV19,.,TGTGCCAGTACCCTCGGACAGACAGATACGCAGTATTTT,CASTLGQTDTQYF
.,TRBJ2-1,TRBV12-5,.,TGTGCTAGTGGCTCTGGCCAGGGTATCAATGAGCAGTTCTTC,CASGSGQGINEQFF
.,TRBJ1-1,TRBV18,few,TGTGCCAGCTCACGATTAGACAGGAACACTGAAGCTTTCTTT,CASSRLDRNTEAFF
.,TRBJ2-7,TRBV28,.,TGTGCCATCTCAGAGGGAGGGGGTAAACTCTTC,CAISEGGGKLF
.,TRBJ1-1,TRBV11-2,.,TGTGCCAGCAGCTTAGATGGCATCAACACTGAAGCTTTCTTT,CASSLDGINTEAFF
.,TRBJ1-5,TRBV28,.,TGTGCCAGCAGGACCCCGATTTATAGCAATCAGCCCCAGCATTTT,CASRTPIYSNQPQHF
TRBD2,TRBJ2-2,TRBV18,.,TGTGCCAGCTCACAGACAGCGGGACCGAACACCGGGGAGCTGTTTTTT,CASSQTAGPNTGELFF
TRBD2,TRBJ2-1,TRBV11-2,.,TGTGCCAGCAGCTACACCCTGGTCGGCGGGGGGGCCAATGAGCAGTTCTTC,CASSYTLVGGGANEQFF
.,TRBJ1-2,TRBV9,many,TGTGCCAGCAGCCCAGAAGTTTCAGGATCCTATGGCTACACCTTC,CASSPEVSGSYGYTF
.,TRBJ1-5,TRBV6-1,.,TGTGCCAGCAGTTATAGGTCTCTGGGTCAGCCCCAGCATTTT,CASSYRSLGQPQHF
.,TRBJ1-5,TRBV11-2,.,TGTGCCAGCAGCTTACGGGCGGACAATAGCAATCAGCCCCAGCATTTT,CASSLRADNSNQPQHF
.,TRBJ1-2,TRBV5-5,.,TGTGCCAGCAGTTCATTCTGGGCACAGCAGGACTATGGCTACACCTTC,CASSSFWAQQDYGYTF
TRBD1,TRBJ2-7,TRBV28,.,TGTGCCAGCAGTACGGACAGGTTCGGCGAGCAGTACTTC,CASSTDRFGEQYF
TRBD1,TRBJ1-1,TRBV27,.,TGTGCCAGCAGTCACAGGGGGCGGACCGCTGAAGCTTTCTTT,CASSHRGRTAEAFF
.,TRBJ2-1,TRBV9,few,TGTGCCAGCAGCGTAGCTGGGGGGTTCTCCTACAATGAGCAGTTCTTC,CASSVAGGFSYNEQFF
.,TRBJ2-3,TRBV28,.,TGTGCCAGCAGTTGGGGGTCAGATACGCAGTATTTT,CASSWGSDTQYF
TRBD2,TRBJ2-3,TRBV11-2,once,TGTGCCAGCAGCTTAGCTAGCGGGGCCCCAGATACGCAGTATTTT,CASSLASGAPDTQYF
.,TRBJ1-5,TRBV2,medium-sized,TGTGCCAGCAGCTCCGGGACCCTCAATCAGCCCCAGCATTTT,CASSSGTLNQPQHF